This T cell receptor beta chain was profiled in a study of post-analysis software for immune sequencing data. Overall study: The cohort encompassed relapsing-remitting, secondary progressive and progressive-relapsing multiple sclerosis disease courses.

V lost 7 bases and J lost 5, with 16 bases in between. Germline CDR1 is MNHNS and CDR2 is SASEGT. This CDR3 region has 14 residues. This clonotype was counted only a few times. The antigen is not known. The TCR beta cDNA libraries contained unique molecular identifiers. T cells, roughly 1 to 10 million of them, yielded 500,000 or so cDNA molecules. From the PCR reads, TCRdb called clonotypes with MiXCR, one entry per CDR3 protein. This sample has a few hundred thousand distinct CDR3 sequences, with around 31% found just once. Study outcomes and limitations: Patients had higher frequencies than controls of five TRBV segments, including TRBV5-6, TRBV5-1 and TRBV20-1. There was significantly lower normalized Chao1 diversity in multiple sclerosis patients than in controls.

This clonotype was sampled from a girl aged 2-17 years with multiple sclerosis. The sequenced sample consisted of blood. The V call is TRBV6-1, the J call TRBJ2-3; possible D gene TRBD2, 5 bases. CDR3 sequence (DNA): TGTGCCAGCACAACCGGGATGATAAGAGATACGCAGTATTTT. Translated, it gives CASTTGMIRDTQYF.